The sequence of this TCR beta chain was determined in a study of CD8+ T cells in alopecia areata. Study context: Treated patients took oral tofacitinib at 5 to 10 mg twice daily.

Isolated RNA was reverse transcribed into cDNA used as the sequencing template. The table came from immunoSEQ multiplex PCR; TCRdb's copy has only in-frame clones and leaves some out. The table shows 150,000 to 200,000 clones, with 64% occurring only once. Study-wide results and limits: Among the top 100, expanded CD8+ clones, as well as scalp clonality, were significantly decreased by tofacitinib. In lesional scalp, particularly from alopecia totalis/universalis, clonality was higher than in normal scalp.

The treatment denotes: oral pan-JAK inhibitor, 5-10 mg twice daily. Punch biopsies of lesional scalp, plus peripheral blood, were taken from alopecia areata patients. The V end was cut by 0 bases, the J end by 1 base, with 10 bases between. The germline V gene has CDR1 SGHRS and CDR2 YFSETQ. The CDR3 has 15 residues. About this clone itself: Its cognate antigen is unknown.

The gene calls are TRBV5-1 and TRBJ1-1; tentative D call: TRBD1 (5 bases). The source was CD4+ T cells sorted from blood, collected at week 49, from a patient treated with tofacitinib. The sequence derives from a human donor with alopecia areata. The CDR3 DNA is TGCGCCAGCAGCTTGGCCGAGGGGAGGAACACTGAAGCTTTCTTT. Protein product: CASSLAEGRNTEAFF.